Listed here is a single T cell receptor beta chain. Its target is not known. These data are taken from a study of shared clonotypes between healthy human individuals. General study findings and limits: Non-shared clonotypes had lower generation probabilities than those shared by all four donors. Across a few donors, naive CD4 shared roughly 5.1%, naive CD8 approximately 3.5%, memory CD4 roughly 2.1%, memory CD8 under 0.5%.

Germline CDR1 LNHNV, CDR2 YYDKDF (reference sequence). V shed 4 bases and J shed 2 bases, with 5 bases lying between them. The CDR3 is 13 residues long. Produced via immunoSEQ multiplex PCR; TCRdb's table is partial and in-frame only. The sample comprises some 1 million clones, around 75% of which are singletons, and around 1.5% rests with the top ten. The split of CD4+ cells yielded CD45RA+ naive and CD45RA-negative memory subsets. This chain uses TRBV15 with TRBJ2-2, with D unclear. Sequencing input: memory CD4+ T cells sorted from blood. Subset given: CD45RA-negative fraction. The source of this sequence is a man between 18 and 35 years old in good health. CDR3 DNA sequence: TGTGCCACCAGCAAAGGAAACACCGGGGAGCTGTTTTTT. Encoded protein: CATSKGNTGELFF.